The clone carrying this TCR beta chain has more than one count but fewer than ten. V lost 6 bases and J lost 5; bases outside the gene matches: 8. The CDR3 consists of 15 residues. Germline assignment: CDR1 MNHEY and CDR2 SVGAGI. The entry originates in a study of blood T cell repertoires in COVID-19. The table came from immunoSEQ multiplex PCR; TCRdb's copy has only in-frame clones and leaves some out. The sample lists under 200,000 clones; approximately 80% were seen once. Sequencing was performed on peripheral blood. This TCR came from a human donor in a cohort sampled during active COVID-19. The chain is built from TRBV6-5 and TRBJ1-5; TRBD1 aligns across 9 bases. This CDR3 is CASSLDRGGDQPQHF. The CDR3 nucleotides read TGTGCCAGCAGCCTGGACAGGGGTGGCGATCAGCCCCAGCATTTT.